The rows below give T cell receptor beta chains drawn from one sample of a study of type 1 and type 2 diabetes patients. TCRdb reprocessed the multiplex PCR reads with MiXCR, giving one entry per CDR3 protein. Of 250,000 or so distinct CDR3 sequences listed, over 45% are singletons. The source material was peripheral blood mononuclear cells (PBMCs). Receptors originate from a man aged 18 to 30 with type 2 diabetes. Both conserved end residues are part of each CDR3. The order of the fields is clone size, D gene, J gene, V gene, CDR3 length, CDR3 protein, CDR3 DNA. A D gene is named only where the DNA matches it firmly. Clone size is shown for a subset of rows, as once, few, many or a class of expanded clone.

.	.	TRBJ2-5	TRBV2	14	CASSYGGRLETQYF	TGTGCCAGCAGTTATGGGGGGAGGTTAGAGACCCAGTACTTC
.	.	TRBJ2-5	TRBV2	13	CASSDREVETQYF	TGTGCCAGCAGTGACCGGGAAGTAGAGACCCAGTACTTC
.	TRBD1	TRBJ1-5	TRBV15	19	CATSPQDPLDRGEHQPQHF	TGTGCCACCAGCCCTCAAGACCCTCTCGACAGGGGAGAACATCAGCCCCAGCATTTT
few	.	TRBJ1-2	TRBV7-6	17	CASSPYPGEGGVDGYTF	TGTGCCAGCAGCCCATACCCTGGGGAGGGAGGTGTGGATGGCTACACCTTC
many	TRBD1	TRBJ2-5	TRBV15	16	CATSRDYGTGQETQYF	TGTGCCACCAGCAGAGATTACGGGACAGGTCAAGAGACCCAGTACTTC
.	TRBD2	TRBJ2-7	TRBV27	13	CASALAGPYEQYF	TGTGCCAGCGCCCTAGCGGGACCCTACGAGCAGTACTTC
.	.	TRBJ2-1	TRBV7-8	12	CASSFEVNEQFF	TGTGCCAGCAGCTTTGAGGTCAATGAGCAGTTCTTC
.	TRBD1	TRBJ1-1	TRBV6-6	16	CASSSRDRDGSAEAFF	TGTGCCAGCAGTTCCCGGGACAGGGATGGTTCGGCTGAAGCTTTCTTT
few	.	TRBJ2-7	TRBV20-1	15	CSAEIPGGSSYEQYF	TGCAGTGCCGAAATTCCCGGCGGGTCCTCCTACGAGCAGTACTTC
.	.	TRBJ2-6	TRBV3-1	20	CASSQERGDTLIPGANVLTF	TGTGCCAGCAGCCAAGAGAGAGGGGACACCCTTATTCCTGGGGCCAACGTCCTGACTTTC
.	TRBD1	TRBJ1-1	TRBV19	15	CASSIAPGQGHEAFF	TGTGCCAGTAGTATTGCCCCCGGACAGGGTCATGAAGCTTTCTTT
.	TRBD1	TRBJ2-7	TRBV20-1	16	CSARPLRTGNSDEQYF	TGCAGTGCTAGACCTCTCCGGACAGGGAATTCTGACGAGCAGTACTTC
.	.	TRBJ1-1	TRBV9	13	CASSVVSAGTAFF	TGTGCCAGCAGCGTAGTGTCGGCGGGGACGGCTTTCTTT
.	.	TRBJ1-1	TRBV6-5	14	CASSRPVGEGKAFF	TGTGCCAGCAGCAGGCCCGTTGGGGAAGGTAAAGCTTTCTTT
.	.	TRBJ2-2	TRBV11-2	16	CASSLAPGVSTGELFF	TGTGCCAGCAGCTTAGCCCCCGGGGTAAGCACCGGGGAGCTGTTTTTT
.	TRBD1	TRBJ2-7	TRBV19	14	CASSPGTGLYEQYF	TGTGCCAGTAGCCCCGGGACAGGGCTCTACGAGCAGTACTTC
few	.	TRBJ1-1	TRBV20-1	11	CSAARGPEAFF	TGCAGTGCTGCGAGGGGTCCTGAAGCTTTCTTT
.	.	TRBJ2-2	TRBV5-1	13	CASSPGPPGELFF	TGCGCCAGCAGCCCGGGGCCCCCCGGGGAGCTGTTTTTT
few	TRBD1	TRBJ1-2	TRBV29-1	13	CSVEQGAWYGYTF	TGCAGCGTTGAACAGGGGGCGTGGTATGGCTACACCTTC
few	.	TRBJ2-1	TRBV19	15	CASSIELSSYNEQFF	TGTGCCAGTAGTATAGAACTGAGCTCCTACAATGAGCAGTTCTTC
.	.	TRBJ2-7	TRBV6-5	16	CASKSINGDATYEQYF	TGTGCCAGTAAATCCATCAACGGTGACGCTACCTACGAGCAGTACTTC
many	TRBD1	TRBJ2-5	TRBV10-3	14	CAISESQGKETQYF	TGTGCCATCAGTGAGTCACAGGGGAAAGAGACCCAGTACTTC
.	TRBD2	TRBJ2-2	TRBV25-1	14	CASSELAETGELFF	TGTGCCAGCAGTGAACTAGCGGAGACCGGGGAGCTGTTTTTT
.	.	TRBJ2-3	TRBV11-2	16	CASSVISGTSTDTQYF	TGTGCCAGCAGCGTAATTAGCGGTACTAGCACAGATACGCAGTATTTT
.	.	TRBJ2-7	TRBV7-8	15	CASSLESSGSYEQYF	TGTGCCAGCAGCTTAGAGAGTTCAGGAAGCTACGAGCAGTACTTC
.	.	TRBJ2-5	TRBV11-2	16	CASSLGGSERLETQYF	TGTGCCAGCAGCTTAGGGGGTAGCGAGCGATTAGAGACCCAGTACTTC
.	.	TRBJ1-1	TRBV2	14	CAISERLGNTEAFF	TGTGCCATCAGTGAGCGCCTGGGCAACACTGAAGCTTTCTTT
.	TRBD2	TRBJ2-7	TRBV5-1	20	CASSLPPATLAGGSTYEQYF	TGCGCCAGCAGCTTGCCCCCCGCAACACTAGCGGGAGGGTCAACCTACGAGCAGTACTTC
.	TRBD2	TRBJ2-1	TRBV2	14	CASSEGRGYNERFF	TGTGCCAGCAGTGAAGGGCGGGGGTACAATGAGCGGTTCTTC
.	.	TRBJ1-5	TRBV20-1	14	CSAEPWGDGQPQHF	TGCAGTGCAGAGCCGTGGGGGGATGGTCAGCCCCAGCATTTT
few	TRBD2	TRBJ2-2	TRBV19	14	CATRAGRNTGELFF	TGTGCCACGCGAGCGGGGCGGAACACCGGGGAGCTGTTTTTT
many	TRBD1	TRBJ2-6	TRBV7-8	15	CASSLTGVGANVLTF	TGTGCCAGCAGCTTGACAGGGGTGGGGGCCAACGTCCTGACTTTC
.	TRBD1	TRBJ2-2	TRBV12-3/TRBV12-4	16	CASTTRQGMDTGELFF	TGTGCCAGCACCACCCGACAGGGGATGGACACCGGGGAGCTGTTTTTT
few	TRBD1	TRBJ2-7	TRBV12-3/TRBV12-4	14	CASSKTGQGSEQYF	TGTGCCAGCAGTAAGACGGGACAGGGTTCCGAGCAGTACTTC
.	TRBD1	TRBJ1-1	TRBV10-2	13	CASRLGQHTEAFF	TGCGCCAGCAGATTGGGACAGCACACTGAAGCTTTCTTT
.	TRBD2	TRBJ2-5	TRBV2	17	CAISDLAGGPSEETQYF	TGTGCCATCAGTGATCTAGCGGGAGGCCCATCGGAGGAGACCCAGTACTTC
few	.	TRBJ1-6	TRBV7-3	15	CASSRDASYNSPLHF	TGTGCCAGCAGCCGGGACGCTTCCTATAATTCACCCCTCCACTTT
.	.	TRBJ1-2	TRBV7-9	13	CASSFGGDDGYTF	TGTGCCAGCAGCTTCGGGGGGGATGATGGCTACACCTTC
.	.	TRBJ2-7	TRBV19	14	CASSPGVGSGEQYF	TGTGCCAGTTCCCCTGGGGTTGGGTCGGGCGAGCAGTACTTC
few	TRBD2	TRBJ2-3	TRBV7-3	16	CASSLRLAGTTDTQYF	TGTGCCAGCAGCTTGAGACTAGCGGGAACCACAGATACGCAGTATTTT
.	TRBD2	TRBJ2-5	TRBV20-1	14	CSASLAGSVETQYF	TGCAGTGCTAGTCTAGCGGGGTCGGTTGAGACCCAGTACTTC
.	TRBD1	TRBJ2-2	TRBV24-1	16	CATSDLRQGANGELFF	TGTGCCACCAGTGACCTAAGACAGGGGGCGAACGGGGAGCTGTTTTTT
.	.	TRBJ2-5	TRBV6-1	15	CASSDAAGGQETQYF	TGTGCCAGCAGTGATGCCGCCGGGGGACAAGAGACCCAGTACTTC
.	.	TRBJ1-1	TRBV6-1	16	CASSPPGRRVNTEAFF	TGTGCCAGCAGTCCCCCGGGCCGTCGAGTGAACACTGAAGCTTTCTTT